Each of the 13 T cell receptor beta chains below was sequenced from the same sample in a study of radiotherapy plus CTLA-4 blockade in lung cancer. Assay: immunoSEQ multiplex PCR; the TCRdb copy retains only in-frame clones and omits some. Of roughly 90,000 clones listed, about four fifths are singletons. The input for sequencing was peripheral blood, taken from a patient treated with radiotherapy plus ipilimumab. The receptors were gathered from a human donor with non-small cell lung cancer who had a partial response to radiotherapy plus ipilimumab. Some clones in this sample may be carry-over from other donors' samples.

J is TRBJ2-7 and V is TRBV5-1; TRBD1 aligns across 7 bases. Looked up from germline, CDR1 is SGHRS and CDR2 is YFSETQ. CDR3 size: 13 residues. J gave up 6 bases and V 4 bases, and 7 bases lay outside the gene matches. The CDR3 sequence is CASSKQQGIEQYF. CDR3 DNA: TGCGCCAGCAGCAAACAACAGGGGATCGAGCAGTACTTC.

The chain has TRBV2 and TRBJ2-4, with 7 bases lining up with TRBD1. This CDR3 comprises 16 residues. CDR1 is SNHLY, CDR2 FYNNEI, per germline. Trimming took 8 bases from V and 8 from J; bases not matched to a gene: 18. This chain's CDR3 is CASRPRYATGLDIQYF. CDR3 DNA: TGTGCCAGCCGGCCCCGATACGCGACAGGGTTGGACATTCAGTACTTC.

The chain uses TRBV2 and TRBJ2-3; 13 nucleotides agree with TRBD2. Germline CDR1 is SNHLY and CDR2 is FYNNEI. V was clipped by 3 bases and J by 6 bases; unmatched bases: 9. The CDR3 totals 17 residues. CDR3 sequence reads: CASSDGLAGARPDTQYF. DNA of the CDR3: TGTGCCAGCAGTGACGGACTAGCGGGGGCCCGGCCGGATACGCAGTATTTT. The full variable domain, rest sourced from reference TRBV2 and TRBJ2-3, is EPEVTQTPSHQVTQMGQEVILRCVPISNHLYFYWYRQILGQKVEFLVSFYNNEISEKSEIFDDQFSVERPDGSNFTLKIRSTKLEDSAMYFCASSDGLAGARPDTQYFGPGTRLTVL.

This CDR3 reads CASSASGSHYNEQFF. The DNA of the CDR3 is TGTGCCAGCAGCGCTAGCGGGAGTCATTACAATGAGCAGTTCTTC. V is TRBV11-2 and J is TRBJ2-1; 10 positions agree with TRBD2. Germline-derived CDR1 and CDR2 are SGHAT and FQNNGV. Germline trimming cut 5 bases from V and 4 bases from J; bases unmatched to any gene: 5. The length of the CDR3 is 15 residues.

The CDR3 coding sequence is TGTGCCAGCAGCCTTCCGGGGGTGACCCAGTACTTC. Translating it yields CASSLPGVTQYF. The chain links TRBV9 to TRBJ2-5; tentative D call: TRBD2 (6 bases). The V gene lost 4 bases and the J gene lost 7 bases, with 11 bases spanning the gap. Germline lookup yields CDR1 SGDLS and CDR2 YYNGEE. The CDR3 totals 12 residues.

The rearrangement uses TRBV19 and TRBJ2-2; 13 bases match TRBD2. V lost 4 bases and J lost 10; bases outside the gene matches: 6. The CDR3 extends over 15 amino acids. Germline V gives CDR1 LNHDA, CDR2 SQIVND (reference sequence). Written as DNA, the CDR3 is TGTGCCAGTAGTACGACTAGCGGGGGGAAGGAGGAGCTGTTTTTT. Protein product: CASSTTSGGKEELFF.

The chain combines TRBV6-6 with TRBJ2-3; D might be TRBD1 (6 bases). This CDR3 has 15 residues. The germline V and J ends were trimmed by 2 bases and 4 bases, with 13 bases remaining between them. CDR1 and CDR2 from the germline V gene are MNHNY and SVGAGI (reference sequence). CDR3 sequence (DNA): TGTGCCAGCAGTTACGGGGGCCAGCCGGCAGATACGCAGTATTTT. Translation: CASSYGGQPADTQYF.

This sequence joins TRBV2 and TRBJ2-2, with a tentative D call TRBD2 (6 bases). This CDR3 comprises 16 residues. Germline CDR1 is SNHLY and CDR2 is FYNNEI. Trimming shortened V by 2 bases and J by 0 bases, and 10 bases separated the two germline ends. The CDR3 spells CASSELGLTNTGELFF. For the CDR3, the DNA is TGTGCCAGCAGTGAATTAGGACTAACGAACACCGGGGAGCTGTTTTTT.

The chain links TRBV4-1 to TRBJ2-1; 12 nucleotides agree with TRBD2. This CDR3 is built from 17 residues. Trimming at V came to 5 bases and at J to 5 bases, leaving 10 bases not matched to a gene. Germline V gene sequence: CDR1 MGHRA, CDR2 YSYEKL. The CDR3 DNA sequence: TGCGCCAGCAGCACCTTAGGACTAGCGGGGCCAGACAATGAGCAGTTCTTC. Its translation: CASSTLGLAGPDNEQFF.

V usage is TRBV5-4 and J usage is TRBJ1-4; 8 positions agree with TRBD1. V dropped 4 bases and J dropped 7; count of bases not matched to a gene: 9. The germline CDR1 and CDR2 sequences are SGHNT and YYREEE (reference sequence). The CDR3 runs to 15 residues. The CDR3 coding sequence is TGTGCCAGCAGCAACGACAGGGGAGGAGGTGAAAAACTGTTTTTT. Translation gives CASSNDRGGGEKLFF.

The rearrangement links TRBV18 to TRBJ2-7, with D maybe TRBD1 (5 bases). Germline CDR1 reads KGHSH; CDR2 reads LQKENI. Trimming cost V 6 bases and J 2 bases, with 11 bases left between them. This CDR3 is 13 amino acids long. CDR3 sequence reads: CASSQGHTYEQYF. CDR3 coding DNA: TGTGCCAGCTCCCAAGGACATACCTACGAGCAGTACTTC.

The V call is TRBV18, the J call TRBJ2-3; TRBD2 aligns across 14 bases. CDR3 length: 15 residues. V lost 5 bases, J lost 4 bases, and 2 bases stayed unmatched. The germline V gene encodes CDR1 KGHSH and CDR2 LQKENI. CDR3 bases: TGTGCCAGCTCAGGGACTAGCGGGAGTTCAGATACGCAGTATTTT. Translated, it gives CASSGTSGSSDTQYF. The whole variable domain, remainder taken from reference TRBV18 and TRBJ2-3, is NAGVMQNPRHLVRRRGQEARLRCSPMKGHSHVYWYRQLPEEGLKFMVYLQKENIIDESGMPKERFSAEFPKEGPSILRIQQVVRGDSAAYFCASSGTSGSSDTQYFGPGTRLTVL.

V is TRBV5-1 and J is TRBJ2-3; 7 bases are a match to TRBD2. The CDR3 has 15 amino acids. The germline gives CDR1 SGHRS, CDR2 YFSETQ. Trimming cost V 7 bases and J 2 bases; bases outside gene matches: 10. The CDR3 DNA reads TGCGCCAGCTCTCGAGCTAGCGGCCTCACAGATACGCAGTATTTT. This gives the protein CASSRASGLTDTQYF.